The rows below give T cell receptor beta chains drawn from one sample of a study of blood T cell repertoires in COVID-19. TCRdb's copy holds only in-frame clones and misses some; the assay was immunoSEQ multiplex PCR. The profile shows roughly 200,000 clones, just under 90% of them singletons. The sequenced material came from peripheral blood. These receptors were collected from a man aged 60 to 75 who had recovered from COVID-19. Each CDR3 is given without its conserved first and last residue.

TRBV2 ASSEGSQAYGYT
TRBV24-1 ATSDSYSYNEQF
TRBV10-3 AISESWGGNQPQH
TRBV28 ASSPTGPLQPQH
TRBV29-1 SALPGQALDGYT
TRBV28 ASSFGLSSGNTIY
TRBV5-1 ASSFSGSSTDTQY
TRBV25-1 ASSDGGVQPQH
TRBV28 ASSLGTGVEKLF
TRBV28 ASSPLGEANTEAF
TRBV5-1 ASHREGYEQY
TRBV29-1 SVEDLGANVLT
TRBV19 ASSNRGLDTEAF
TRBV6-1 ASSESVPQH
TRBV19 ASSVRQGLNTEAF
TRBV6-2/TRBV6-3 ASSYSIQRGSTDTQY
TRBV11-2 ASSLVPGGNTGELF
TRBV24-1 ATSDFGQGPSSYNEQF
TRBV18 ASSFTGGEQY
TRBV10-3 AISEMGGVDTIY
TRBV6-6 ASRGPDEILF